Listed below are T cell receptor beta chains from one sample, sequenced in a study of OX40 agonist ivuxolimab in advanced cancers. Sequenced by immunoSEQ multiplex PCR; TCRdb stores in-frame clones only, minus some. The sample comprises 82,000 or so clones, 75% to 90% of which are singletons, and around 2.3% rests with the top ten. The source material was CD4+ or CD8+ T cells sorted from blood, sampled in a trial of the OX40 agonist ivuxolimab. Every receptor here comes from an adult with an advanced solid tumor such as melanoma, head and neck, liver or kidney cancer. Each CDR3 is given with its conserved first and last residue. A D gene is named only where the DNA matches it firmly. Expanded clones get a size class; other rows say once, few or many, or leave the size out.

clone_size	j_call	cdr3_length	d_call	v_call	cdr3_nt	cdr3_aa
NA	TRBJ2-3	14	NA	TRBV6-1	TGTGCCAGCAGAGCTACCCTTAGCACAGATACGCAGTATTTT	CASRATLSTDTQYF
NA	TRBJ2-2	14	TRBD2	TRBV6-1	TGTGCCAGCAGTGAACTAGCGGCCACCGGGGAGCTGTTTTTT	CASSELAATGELFF
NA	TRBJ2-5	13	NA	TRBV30	TGTGCCTGGAGTATCGAAACCCAAGAGACCCAGTACTTC	CAWSIETQETQYF
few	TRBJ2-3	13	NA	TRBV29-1	TGCAGCGTCGCGATTGCTAGCACAGATACGCAGTATTTT	CSVAIASTDTQYF
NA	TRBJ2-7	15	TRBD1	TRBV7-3	TGTGCCAGCGGGGCGGGACAGGGGGCGCACTACGAGCAGTACTTC	CASGAGQGAHYEQYF
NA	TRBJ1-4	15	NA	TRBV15	TGTGCCACCAGCAGAGATGGCAGGGGTAATGAAAAACTGTTTTTT	CATSRDGRGNEKLFF
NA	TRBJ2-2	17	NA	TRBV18	TGTGCCAGCTCACCACGTGCGGTATCCGCGAACACCGGGGAGCTGTTTTTT	CASSPRAVSANTGELFF
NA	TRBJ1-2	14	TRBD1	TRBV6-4	TGTGCCAGCAGTCCGGGACAGGGCATTGTCGGCTACACCTTC	CASSPGQGIVGYTF
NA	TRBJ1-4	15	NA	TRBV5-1	TGCGCCAGCAGCGTAGGTTCCGCAACTAATGAAAAACTGTTTTTT	CASSVGSATNEKLFF
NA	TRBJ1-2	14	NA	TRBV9	TGTGCCAGCAGCGGTGACAGAGGGAACTATGGCTACACCTTC	CASSGDRGNYGYTF
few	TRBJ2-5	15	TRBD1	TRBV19	TGTGCCAGTAGTATCGAGGCCAGGGGGTGGGAGACCCAGTACTTC	CASSIEARGWETQYF
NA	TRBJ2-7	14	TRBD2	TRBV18	TGTGCCAGCTCTCCTGGACTAGTATCCTACGAGCAGTACTTC	CASSPGLVSYEQYF
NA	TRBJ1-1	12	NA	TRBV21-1	TGTGCCAGCAGCAAAGCAAGGGGTAGAGCTTTCTTT	CASSKARGRAFF
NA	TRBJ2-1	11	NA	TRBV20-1	TGCAGTGCTGGGGGCTTCGATGAGCAGTTCTTC	CSAGGFDEQFF
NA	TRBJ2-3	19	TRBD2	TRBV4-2	TGTGCCAGCAGCCAAGTGGGTCGAAGGGTGGCTGGGGGGGCAGATACGCAGTATTTT	CASSQVGRRVAGGADTQYF
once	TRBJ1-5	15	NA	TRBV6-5	TGTGCCAGCAGCCCCCTCCGTACTAGCAATCAGCCCCAGCATTTT	CASSPLRTSNQPQHF
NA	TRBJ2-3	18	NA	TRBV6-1	TGTGCCAGCAGTGAACGGCCCGGGGGTCGGGCTCATCCAGATACGCAGTATTTT	CASSERPGGRAHPDTQYF
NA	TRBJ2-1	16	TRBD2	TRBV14	TGTGCCAGCAGCCTCGAGCGGGGGCTAACCTACAATGAGCAGTTCTTC	CASSLERGLTYNEQFF
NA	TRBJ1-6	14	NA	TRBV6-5	TGTGCCAGCAGTCGCAACCCCGCGGGTTCACCCCTCCACTTT	CASSRNPAGSPLHF
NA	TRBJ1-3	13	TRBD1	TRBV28	TGTGCCAGCGGACAGGGGGTTGGAAACACCATATATTTT	CASGQGVGNTIYF
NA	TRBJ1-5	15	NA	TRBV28	TGTGCCAGCAGTTACATCGAAGATAGCAATCAGCCCCAGCATTTT	CASSYIEDSNQPQHF
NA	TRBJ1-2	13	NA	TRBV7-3	TGTGCCAGCAGCTTAGACAGTAACTATGGCTACACCTTC	CASSLDSNYGYTF
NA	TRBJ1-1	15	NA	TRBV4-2	TGTGCCAGCAGCCTAGACAGAACCATGAACACTGAAGCTTTCTTT	CASSLDRTMNTEAFF
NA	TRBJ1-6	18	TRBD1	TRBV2	TGTGCCAGCAGTACCCCCAGGGACAGGGGCACCTATAATTCACCCCTCCACTTT	CASSTPRDRGTYNSPLHF
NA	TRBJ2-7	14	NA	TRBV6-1	TGTGCCAGCAGCGTAAGGGCCGGACCCTACGAGCAGTACTTC	CASSVRAGPYEQYF
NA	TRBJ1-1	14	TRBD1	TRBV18	TGTGCCAGCTCAGCAAGTGACAGGGACACTGAAGCTTTCTTT	CASSASDRDTEAFF
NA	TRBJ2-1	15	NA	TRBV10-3	TGTGCCACCCAAAGCCCAGCGAGATTCTACAATGAGCAGTTCTTC	CATQSPARFYNEQFF
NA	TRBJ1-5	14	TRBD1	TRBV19	TGTGCCAGTAGCTCCGGGACAGTCAATCAGCCCCAGCATTTT	CASSSGTVNQPQHF
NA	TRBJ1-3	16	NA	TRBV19	TGTGCCAGTAGTCCCCGCGAAGTGGCCTCTGGAAACACCATATATTTT	CASSPREVASGNTIYF
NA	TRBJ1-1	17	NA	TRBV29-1	TGCAGCGTTGTAGAAACCCAAGCCAAAGGATCCGGGGCGGAAGCTTTCTTT	CSVVETQAKGSGAEAFF
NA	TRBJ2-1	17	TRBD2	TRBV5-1	TGCGCCAGCAGCCCACGGGGGGGTGGGCAGGGTGTCTATGAGCAGTTCTTC	CASSPRGGGQGVYEQFF
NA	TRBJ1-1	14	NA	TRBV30	TGTGCCTGGAGTACCTGGTCCCCGAACACTGAAGCTTTCTTT	CAWSTWSPNTEAFF
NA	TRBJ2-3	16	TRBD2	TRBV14	TGTGCCAGCAGCCTATATTACGGGGGGATCACAGATACGCAGTATTTT	CASSLYYGGITDTQYF
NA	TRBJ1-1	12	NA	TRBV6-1	TGTGCCAGCAGTGAAGGTAAGGGAGTGGCTTTCTTT	CASSEGKGVAFF
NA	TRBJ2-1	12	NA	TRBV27	TGTGCCAGCAGGCCAACAGGGTCAGGGGGGATCTTC	CASRPTGSGGIF
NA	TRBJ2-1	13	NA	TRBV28	TGTGCCAGCACCGAAACTACACACAATGAGCAGTTCTTC	CASTETTHNEQFF
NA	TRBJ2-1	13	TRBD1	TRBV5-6	TGTGCCAGTAACAGGGGGGCAGGTAATGAGCAGTTCTTC	CASNRGAGNEQFF
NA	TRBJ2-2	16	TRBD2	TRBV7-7	TGTGCCAGCAGCCCTCGGGTTAGCGGGGTAACCGGGGAGCTGTTTTTT	CASSPRVSGVTGELFF
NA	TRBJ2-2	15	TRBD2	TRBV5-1	TGCGCCAGCAGCTTGGTATCTAGCGGCACCGGGGAGCTGTTTTTT	CASSLVSSGTGELFF
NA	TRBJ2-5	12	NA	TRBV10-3	TGTGCCATCAGTGGGTTTAAAGAGACCCAGTACTTC	CAISGFKETQYF
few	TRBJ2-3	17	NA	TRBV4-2	TGTGCCAGCAGCCCAGGTCGGCTTTTCACTAGCACAGATACGCAGTATTTT	CASSPGRLFTSTDTQYF
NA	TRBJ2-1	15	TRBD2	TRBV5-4	TGTGCCAGCAGCTCGGGTGGGACTATAGCCAATGAGCAGTTCTTC	CASSSGGTIANEQFF
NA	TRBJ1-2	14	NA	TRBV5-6	TGTGCCAGCAGTCCCCGACTGATTAACTATGGCTACACCTTC	CASSPRLINYGYTF
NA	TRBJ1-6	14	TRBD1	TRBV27	TGTGCCAGCAGTGTAGTCGACAGGGAAACACCCCTCCACTTT	CASSVVDRETPLHF
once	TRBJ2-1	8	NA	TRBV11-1	TGTGCCAGCCCCCAGAAGTTCTTC	CASPQKFF
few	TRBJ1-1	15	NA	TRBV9	TGTGCCAGCAGCGTAGGCCCGGAGATGAACACTGAAGCTTTCTTT	CASSVGPEMNTEAFF
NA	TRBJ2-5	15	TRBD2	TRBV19	TGTGCCAGTAGTATCGGAGCGGGGGGACAAGAGACCCAGTACTTC	CASSIGAGGQETQYF
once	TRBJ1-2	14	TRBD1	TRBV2	TGTGCCAGCAGCCTTGACAGGGGGGTTTCTGGCTACACCTTC	CASSLDRGVSGYTF
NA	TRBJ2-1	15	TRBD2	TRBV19	TGTGCCAGTAGTACCGAGCGGGGGCCATTCAATGAGCAGTTCTTC	CASSTERGPFNEQFF
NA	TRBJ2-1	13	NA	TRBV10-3	TGTGCCATCAGGGTAAGAGAAGGGAATGAGCAGTTCTTC	CAIRVREGNEQFF